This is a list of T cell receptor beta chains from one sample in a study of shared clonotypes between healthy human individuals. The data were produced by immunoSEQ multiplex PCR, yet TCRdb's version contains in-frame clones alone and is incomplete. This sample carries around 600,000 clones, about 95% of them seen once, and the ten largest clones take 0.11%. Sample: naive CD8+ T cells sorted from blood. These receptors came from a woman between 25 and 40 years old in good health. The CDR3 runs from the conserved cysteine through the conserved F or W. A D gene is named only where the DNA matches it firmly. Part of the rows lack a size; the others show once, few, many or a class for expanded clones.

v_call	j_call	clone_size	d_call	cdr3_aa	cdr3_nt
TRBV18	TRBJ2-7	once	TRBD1	CASSPPGTGTHEQYF	TGTGCCAGCTCACCCCCCGGGACAGGGACCCACGAGCAGTACTTC
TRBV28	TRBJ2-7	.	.	CASSPTVTSSYEQYF	TGTGCCAGCAGCCCGACGGTTACGAGCTCCTACGAGCAGTACTTC
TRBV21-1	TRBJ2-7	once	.	CASTIAGGGVDEQYF	TGTGCCAGCACCATAGCGGGAGGAGGAGTCGACGAGCAGTACTTC
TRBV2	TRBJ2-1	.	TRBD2	CASSAGGGDYNEQFF	TGTGCCAGCAGTGCCGGGGGGGGAGACTACAATGAGCAGTTCTTC
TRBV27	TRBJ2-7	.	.	CATSPDTSSYEQYF	TGTGCCACCTCCCCGGACACGAGCTCCTACGAGCAGTACTTC
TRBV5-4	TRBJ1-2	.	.	CASSLAFGGTYGYTF	TGTGCCAGCAGCTTGGCTTTCGGGGGGACCTATGGCTACACCTTC
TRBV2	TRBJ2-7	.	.	CASRIYEQYF	TGTGCCAGCAGGATATACGAGCAGTACTTC
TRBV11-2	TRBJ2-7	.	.	CASSLAGGGAYEQYF	TGTGCCAGCAGCTTAGCTGGCGGTGGAGCCTACGAGCAGTACTTC
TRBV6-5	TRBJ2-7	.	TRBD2	CATSSGGSYEQYF	TGTGCCACCTCATCGGGAGGTTCCTACGAGCAGTACTTC
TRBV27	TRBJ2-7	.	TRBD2	CASSLRRLAGGCHEQYF	TGTGCCAGCAGTTTAAGGCGACTAGCGGGAGGGTGCCACGAGCAGTACTTC
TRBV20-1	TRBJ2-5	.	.	CRIRTQYF	TGCAGGATTCGGACCCAGTACTTC
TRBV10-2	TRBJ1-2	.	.	CASSETGYQLGYTF	TGCGCCAGCAGTGAGACAGGCTATCAACTGGGCTACACCTTC
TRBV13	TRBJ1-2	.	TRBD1	CASSFGPPGQIYGYTF	TGTGCCAGCAGCTTCGGGCCCCCGGGACAGATATATGGCTACACCTTC
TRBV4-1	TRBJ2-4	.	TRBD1	CASSNRGQDIQYF	TGCGCCAGCAGCAACAGGGGGCAGGACATTCAGTACTTC
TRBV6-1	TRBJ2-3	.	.	CASREIRGPDTQYF	TGTGCCAGCAGAGAGATCAGGGGCCCAGATACGCAGTATTTT
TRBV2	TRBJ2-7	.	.	CASSEDLMNEQYF	TGTGCCAGCAGTGAAGATCTGATGAACGAGCAGTACTTC